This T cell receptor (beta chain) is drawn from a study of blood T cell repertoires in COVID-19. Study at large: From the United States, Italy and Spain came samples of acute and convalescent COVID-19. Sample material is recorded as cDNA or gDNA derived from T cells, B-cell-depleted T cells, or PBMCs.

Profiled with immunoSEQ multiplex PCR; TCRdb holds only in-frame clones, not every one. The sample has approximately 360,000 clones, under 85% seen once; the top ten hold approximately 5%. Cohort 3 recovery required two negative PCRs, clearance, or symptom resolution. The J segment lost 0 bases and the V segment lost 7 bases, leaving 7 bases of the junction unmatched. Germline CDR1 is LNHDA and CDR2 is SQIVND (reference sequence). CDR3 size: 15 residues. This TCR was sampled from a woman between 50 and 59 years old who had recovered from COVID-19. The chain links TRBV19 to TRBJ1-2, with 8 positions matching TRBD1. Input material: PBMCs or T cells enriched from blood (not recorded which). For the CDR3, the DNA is TGTGCCAGTATCCCGACCAGGGGGCCTAACTATGGCTACACCTTC. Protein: CASIPTRGPNYGYTF.